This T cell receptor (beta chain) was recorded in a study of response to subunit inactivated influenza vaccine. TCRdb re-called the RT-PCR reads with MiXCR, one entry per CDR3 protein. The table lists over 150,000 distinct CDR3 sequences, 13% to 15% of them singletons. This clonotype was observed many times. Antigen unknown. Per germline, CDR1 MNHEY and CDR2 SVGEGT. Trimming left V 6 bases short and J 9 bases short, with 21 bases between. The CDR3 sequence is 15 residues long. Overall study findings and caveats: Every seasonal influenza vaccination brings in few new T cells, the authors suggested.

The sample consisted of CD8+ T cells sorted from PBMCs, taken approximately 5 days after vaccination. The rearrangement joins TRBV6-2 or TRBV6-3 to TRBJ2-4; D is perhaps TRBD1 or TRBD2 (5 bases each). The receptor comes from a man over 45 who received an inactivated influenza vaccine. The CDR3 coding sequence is TGTGCCAGCAGGGGGGTGACGATCGGACGAGGCATTCAGTACTTC. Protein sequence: CASRGVTIGRGIQYF.